Presented here are 8 T cell receptor beta chains from one specimen sequenced in a study of T cells in Graves' hyperthyroidism and ophthalmopathy. Amplification targeted TCR beta CDR3 regions from RNA transcripts. The TCR CDR3 first-round RT-PCR relied on the HTBI primer set. TCRdb re-called the multiplex PCR reads through MiXCR, storing one row per CDR3 protein. The table shows 660,000 or so distinct CDR3 sequences, with about 20% occurring only once. Specimen: blood. The receptor source for this set is a young man with Graves' ophthalmopathy.

This clonotype came up many times. CDR3: CASTQTSGTDTQYF. The CDR3 region has the DNA TGTGCCAGCACCCAAACTAGCGGCACAGATACGCAGTATTTT. The rearrangement joins TRBV12-3 or TRBV12-4 to TRBJ2-3, with 7 bases identical to TRBD2. V lost 7 bases to trimming and J lost 1 base; unmatched junction nucleotides: 5. The CDR3 sequence is 14 residues long.

Worth noting for this clonotype: It is likely a read error, because the conserved phenylalanine at the end of the CDR3 is missing. The chain has TRBV28 and TRBJ2-7; 12 nucleotides match TRBD2. V was clipped by 3 bases and J by 7 bases; unmatched bases: 4. CDR3 size: 14 residues. Germline lookup yields CDR1 MDHEN and CDR2 SYDVKM. CDR3 amino acids: CASSLTSGSYEQYL. In nucleotides, the CDR3 is TGTGCCAGCAGTTTGACTAGCGGGAGCTATGAGCAGTACTTG.

The chain couples TRBV6-5 to TRBJ2-1, with 12 positions matching TRBD2. There are 15 residues in the CDR3. The V gene's germline CDR1 is MNHEY and CDR2 SVGAGI. V was clipped by 2 bases and J by 6 bases; unmatched bases: 2. The CDR3 DNA sequence: TGTGCCAGCAGTTACCCGACTAGCGGGGGCAATGAGCAGTTCTTC. Its translation: CASSYPTSGGNEQFF.

In its sample, this clonotype was seen many times. The chain couples TRBV11-1 to TRBJ2-3; D gene ambiguous. With 6 bases removed from V and 2 bases from J, the gap between germline ends came to 12 bases. The CDR3 totals 14 residues. CDR1 is SGHAT and CDR2 is FQDESV in the germline V gene (reference sequence). CDR3 nucleotides: TGTGCCAGCAGTCGTGACTTCGACACAGATACGCAGTATTTT. Protein product: CASSRDFDTDTQYF. Based on the CDR3 plus reference TRBV11-1 and TRBJ2-3, the full variable domain is EAEVAQSPRYKITEKSQAVAFWCDPISGHATLYWYRQILGQGPELLVQFQDESVVDDSQLPKDRFSAERLKGVDSTLKIQPAELGDSAMYLCASSRDFDTDTQYFGPGTRLTVL.

The sample holds many counts of this clonotype. The chain carries TRBV28 and TRBJ2-5; 11 nucleotides agree with TRBD2. J gave up 5 bases and V 5 bases, and 13 bases lay outside the gene matches. In germline, CDR1 is MDHEN, CDR2 SYDVKM. The CDR3 totals 17 residues. This CDR3 is CASSPRLGSGRVETQYF. CDR3 sequence (DNA): TGTGCCAGCAGTCCTCGACTAGGTAGCGGGAGGGTGGAGACCCAGTACTTC.

This clonotype was counted between two and nine times. At one end the junction does not follow the germline gene, possibly because of a read error. The chain uses TRBV5-1 and TRBJ1-2; 8 bases are a match to TRBD1. CDR1 is SGHRS, CDR2 YFSETQ, per germline. CDR3 size: 14 residues. The CDR3 loop is CASSLQGEDYGYTF. The CDR3 region has the DNA TGTGCCAGCAGCTTACAGGGGGAGGACTATGGCTACACCTTC. Based on the CDR3 plus reference TRBV5-1 and TRBJ1-2, the full variable domain is KAGVTQTPRYLIKTRGQQVTLSCSPISGHRSVSWYQQTPGQGLQFLFEYFSETQRNKGNFPGRFSGRQFSNSRSEMNVSTLELGDSALYLCASSLQGEDYGYTFGSGTRLTVV.

This clonotype was picked up many times. This chain uses TRBV5-1 with TRBJ2-3; 9 bases align to TRBD1. Germline lookup yields CDR1 SGHRS and CDR2 YFSETQ. The CDR3 covers 17 residues. Trimming cost V 6 bases and J 4 bases; bases outside gene matches: 15. The CDR3 loop reads CASIHGPQGAPPDTQYF. The CDR3, as DNA: TGCGCCAGCATCCACGGACCACAGGGGGCGCCCCCAGATACGCAGTATTTT.

This clonotype appeared many times. J is TRBJ2-7 and V is TRBV18; D is tentatively TRBD1 or TRBD2 (5 bases each). V lost 6 bases, J lost 1 base, and 10 bases lay in between. Per germline, CDR1 KGHSH and CDR2 LQKENI. The CDR3 consists of 13 residues. The CDR3 sequence: CASSTGTSYEQYF. In DNA form, the CDR3 reads TGTGCCAGCTCGACCGGGACGTCCTACGAGCAGTACTTC.